The present T cell receptor (beta chain) was sequenced within a study of T cell responses to AZD1222 COVID-19 vaccine. Details on this clone: Its target is unknown.

Analyses pooled second doses at about 4 or about 12 weeks. Regarding the study as a whole: Vaccine-associated CD4 TCRs spanned spike, dominant at 160-218 and 743-854. Possibly, clonal diversity was underestimated; donors were largely white British and included more females. Spike-specific TCRs gained breadth and depth after people received two AZD1222 doses.

This CDR3 is built from 12 residues. Germline V gene sequence: CDR1 LGHDT, CDR2 YNNKEL (reference sequence). Deletions cut 4 bases from V and 2 bases from J, with 2 bases between. Only in-frame clones appear in the TCRdb table, and some are missing; sequencing was by immunoSEQ multiplex PCR. The repertoire includes approximately 93,000 clones, more than 70% of them detected once, and about 5% sits in the top ten. The receptor was derived from an adult who received the AZD1222 COVID-19 vaccine. Sequences were derived from peripheral blood, sampled 28 days after the second AZD1222 dose. V usage is TRBV3-1 (or the pseudogene TRBV3-2) and J usage is TRBJ2-2; the D is unclear. The CDR3 region has the DNA TGTGCCAGCAGCCGAAACACCGGGGAGCTGTTTTTT. This gives the protein CASSRNTGELFF.